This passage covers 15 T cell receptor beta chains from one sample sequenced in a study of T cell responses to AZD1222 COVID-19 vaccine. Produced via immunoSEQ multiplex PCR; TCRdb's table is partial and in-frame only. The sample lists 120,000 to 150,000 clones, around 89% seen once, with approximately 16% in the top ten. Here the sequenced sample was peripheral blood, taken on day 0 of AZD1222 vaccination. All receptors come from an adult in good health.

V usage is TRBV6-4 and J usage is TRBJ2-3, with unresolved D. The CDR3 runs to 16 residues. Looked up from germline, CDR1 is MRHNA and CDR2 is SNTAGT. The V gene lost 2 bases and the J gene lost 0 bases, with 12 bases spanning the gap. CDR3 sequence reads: CASSDGESPSTDTQYF. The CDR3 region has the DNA TGTGCCAGCAGTGACGGTGAGAGTCCTAGCACAGATACGCAGTATTTT.

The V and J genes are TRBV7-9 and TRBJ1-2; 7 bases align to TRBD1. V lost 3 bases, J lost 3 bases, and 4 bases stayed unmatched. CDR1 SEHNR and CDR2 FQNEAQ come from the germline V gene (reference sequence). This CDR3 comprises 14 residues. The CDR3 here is CASSFFTGDYGYTF. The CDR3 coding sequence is TGTGCCAGCAGCTTTTTTACAGGGGACTATGGCTACACCTTC.

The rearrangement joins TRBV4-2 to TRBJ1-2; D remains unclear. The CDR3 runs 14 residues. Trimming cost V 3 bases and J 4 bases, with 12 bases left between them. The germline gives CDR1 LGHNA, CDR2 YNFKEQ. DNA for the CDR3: TGTGCCAGCAGCCACGCTGACACCAGCTATGGCTACACCTTC. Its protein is CASSHADTSYGYTF.

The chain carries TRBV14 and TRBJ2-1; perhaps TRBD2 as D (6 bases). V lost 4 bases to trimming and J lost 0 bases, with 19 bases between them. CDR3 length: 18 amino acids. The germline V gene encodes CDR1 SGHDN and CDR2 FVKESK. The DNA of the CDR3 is TGTGCCAGCAGCCGAAAGATCTCGGCGGGGATCTCCTACAATGAGCAGTTCTTC. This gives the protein CASSRKISAGISYNEQFF.

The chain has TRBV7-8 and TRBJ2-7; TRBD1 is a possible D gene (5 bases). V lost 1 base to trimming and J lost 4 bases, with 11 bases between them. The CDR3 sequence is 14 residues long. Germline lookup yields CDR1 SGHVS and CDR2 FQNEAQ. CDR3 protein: CASSLERGGYEQYF. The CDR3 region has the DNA TGTGCCAGCAGCTTAGAAAGGGGTGGTTACGAGCAGTACTTC.

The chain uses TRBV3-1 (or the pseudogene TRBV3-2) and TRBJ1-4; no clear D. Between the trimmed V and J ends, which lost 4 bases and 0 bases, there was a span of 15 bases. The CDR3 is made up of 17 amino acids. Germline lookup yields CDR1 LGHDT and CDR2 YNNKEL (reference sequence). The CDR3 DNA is TGTGCCAGCAGCCCGCGGACCCCAGTTGCAACTAATGAAAAACTGTTTTTT. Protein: CASSPRTPVATNEKLFF.

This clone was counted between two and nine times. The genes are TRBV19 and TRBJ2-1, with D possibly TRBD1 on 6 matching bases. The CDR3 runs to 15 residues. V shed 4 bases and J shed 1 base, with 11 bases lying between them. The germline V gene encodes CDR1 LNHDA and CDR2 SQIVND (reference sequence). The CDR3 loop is CASSNPGESYNEQFF. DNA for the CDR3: TGTGCCAGTAGTAACCCAGGGGAATCCTACAATGAGCAGTTCTTC.

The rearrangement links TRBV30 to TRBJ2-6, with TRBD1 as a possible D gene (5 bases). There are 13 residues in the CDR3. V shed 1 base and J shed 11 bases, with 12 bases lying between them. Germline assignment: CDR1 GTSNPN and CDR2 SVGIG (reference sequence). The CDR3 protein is CAWSGVRGYVLTF. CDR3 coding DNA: TGTGCCTGGAGTGGGGTTAGGGGCTACGTCCTGACTTTC.

CDR3 protein: CASSPPTGLGLATNTGELFF. The CDR3 region has the DNA TGTGCCAGCAGCCCCCCAACCGGACTGGGACTAGCGACAAACACCGGGGAGCTGTTTTTT. The chain couples TRBV14 to TRBJ2-2, with TRBD2 matching over 10 bases. This CDR3 spans 20 amino acids. Trimming at V came to 4 bases and at J to 2 bases, leaving 16 bases not matched to a gene. Germline V gene sequence: CDR1 SGHDN, CDR2 FVKESK. Filled out from reference TRBV14 and TRBJ2-2, the complete variable domain reads EAGVTQFPSHSVIEKGQTVTLRCDPISGHDNLYWYRRVMGKEIKFLLHFVKESKQDESGMPNNRFLAERTGGTYSTLKVQPAELEDSGVYFCASSPPTGLGLATNTGELFFGEGSRLTVL.

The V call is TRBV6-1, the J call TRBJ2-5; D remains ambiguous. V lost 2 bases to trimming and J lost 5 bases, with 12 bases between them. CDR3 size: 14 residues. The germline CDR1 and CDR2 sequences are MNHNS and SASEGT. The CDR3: CASSEQIGWETQYF. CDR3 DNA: TGTGCCAGCAGTGAACAGATTGGGTGGGAGACCCAGTACTTC.

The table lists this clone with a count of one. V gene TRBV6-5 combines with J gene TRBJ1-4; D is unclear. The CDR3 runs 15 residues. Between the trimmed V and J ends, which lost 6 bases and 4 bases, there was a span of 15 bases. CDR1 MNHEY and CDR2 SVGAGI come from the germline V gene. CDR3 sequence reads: CASSLRIGNNEKLFF. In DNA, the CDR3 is TGTGCCAGCAGCCTCCGGATAGGTAATAATGAAAAACTGTTTTTT.

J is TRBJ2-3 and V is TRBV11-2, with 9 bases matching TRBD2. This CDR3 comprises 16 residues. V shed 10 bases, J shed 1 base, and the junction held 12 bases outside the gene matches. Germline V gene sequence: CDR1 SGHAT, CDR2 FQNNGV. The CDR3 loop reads CATSRNSGGGTDTQYF. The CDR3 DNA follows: TGTGCCACCTCTCGGAATAGCGGGGGAGGCACAGATACGCAGTATTTT.

This CDR3 is CATSQGQGRPEAFF. Written as DNA, the CDR3 is TGTGCCACCTCCCAGGGGCAGGGAAGACCTGAAGCTTTCTTT. The chain combines TRBV10-3 with TRBJ1-1, with D tentatively TRBD1 (6 bases). The CDR3 is made up of 14 amino acids. The germline V and J ends were trimmed by 10 bases and 6 bases, with 21 bases remaining between them. CDR1 is ENHRY and CDR2 is SYGVKD in the germline V gene.

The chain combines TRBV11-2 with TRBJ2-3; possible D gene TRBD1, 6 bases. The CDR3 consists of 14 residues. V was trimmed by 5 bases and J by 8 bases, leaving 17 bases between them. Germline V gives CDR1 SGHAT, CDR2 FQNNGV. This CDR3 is CASSGTGLMGTQYF. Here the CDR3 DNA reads TGTGCCAGCAGCGGTACAGGGTTAATGGGTACGCAGTATTTT.

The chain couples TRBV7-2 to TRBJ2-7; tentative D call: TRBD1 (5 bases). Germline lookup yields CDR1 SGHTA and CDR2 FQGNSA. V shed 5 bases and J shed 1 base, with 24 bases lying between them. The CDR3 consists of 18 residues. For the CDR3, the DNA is TGTGCCAGCAGCCAAGAGATAGGGTCCCTAGGGGTATCCTACGAGCAGTACTTC. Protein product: CASSQEIGSLGVSYEQYF.